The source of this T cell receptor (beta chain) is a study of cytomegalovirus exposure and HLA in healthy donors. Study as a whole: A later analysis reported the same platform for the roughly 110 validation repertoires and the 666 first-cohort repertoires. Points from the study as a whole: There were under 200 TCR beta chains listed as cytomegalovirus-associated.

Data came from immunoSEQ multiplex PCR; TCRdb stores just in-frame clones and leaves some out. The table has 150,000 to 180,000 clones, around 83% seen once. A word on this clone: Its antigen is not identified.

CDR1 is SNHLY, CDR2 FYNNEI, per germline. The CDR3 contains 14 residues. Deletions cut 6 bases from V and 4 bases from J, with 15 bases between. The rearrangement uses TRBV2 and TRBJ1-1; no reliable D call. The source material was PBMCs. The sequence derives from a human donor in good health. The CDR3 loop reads CASRGRIRGTEAFF. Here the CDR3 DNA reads TGTGCCAGCAGGGGGAGGATTCGCGGCACTGAAGCTTTCTTT.